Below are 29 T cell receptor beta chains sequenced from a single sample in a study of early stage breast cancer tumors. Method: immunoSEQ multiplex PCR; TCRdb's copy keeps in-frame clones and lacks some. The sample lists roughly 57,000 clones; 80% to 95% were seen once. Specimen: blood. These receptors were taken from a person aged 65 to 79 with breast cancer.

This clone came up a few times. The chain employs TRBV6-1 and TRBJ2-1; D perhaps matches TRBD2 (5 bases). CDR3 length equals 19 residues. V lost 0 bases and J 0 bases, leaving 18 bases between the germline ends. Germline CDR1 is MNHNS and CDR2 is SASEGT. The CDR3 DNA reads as TGTGCCAGCAGTGAAGCGCGAGGGCGATACACTAGCTCCTACAATGAGCAGTTCTTC. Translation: CASSEARGRYTSSYNEQFF.

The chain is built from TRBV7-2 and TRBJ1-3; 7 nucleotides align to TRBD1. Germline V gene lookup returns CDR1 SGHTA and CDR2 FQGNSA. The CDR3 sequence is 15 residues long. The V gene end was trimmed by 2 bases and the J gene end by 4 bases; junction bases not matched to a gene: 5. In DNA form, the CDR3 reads TGTGCCAGCAGCTTAACCACAGGGGCCGGAAACACCATATATTTT. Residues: CASSLTTGAGNTIYF.

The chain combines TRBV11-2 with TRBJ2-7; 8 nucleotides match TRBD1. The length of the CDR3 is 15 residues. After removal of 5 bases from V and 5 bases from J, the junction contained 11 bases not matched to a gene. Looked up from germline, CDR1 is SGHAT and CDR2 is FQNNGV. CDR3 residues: CASSARTGSAHEQYF. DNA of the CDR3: TGTGCCAGCAGCGCCCGGACAGGGAGCGCCCACGAGCAGTACTTC.

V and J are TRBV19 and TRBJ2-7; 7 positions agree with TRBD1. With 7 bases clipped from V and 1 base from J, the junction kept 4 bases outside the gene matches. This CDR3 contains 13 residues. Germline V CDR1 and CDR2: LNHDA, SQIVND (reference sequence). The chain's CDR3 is CASTPQGSYEQYF. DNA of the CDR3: TGTGCCAGTACACCACAGGGGTCCTACGAGCAGTACTTC.

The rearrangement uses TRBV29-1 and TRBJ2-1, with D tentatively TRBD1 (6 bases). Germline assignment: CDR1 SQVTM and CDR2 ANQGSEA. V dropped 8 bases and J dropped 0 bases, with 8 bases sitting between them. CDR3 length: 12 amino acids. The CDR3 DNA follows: TGCAGCCAAGGGGGCTCCTACAATGAGCAGTTCTTC. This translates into CSQGGSYNEQFF.

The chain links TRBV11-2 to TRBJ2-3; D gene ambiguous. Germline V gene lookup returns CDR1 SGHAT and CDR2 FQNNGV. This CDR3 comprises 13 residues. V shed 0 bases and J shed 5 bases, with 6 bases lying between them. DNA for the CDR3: TGTGCCAGCAGCTTAGATCTAGGAGATACGCAGTATTTT. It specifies CASSLDLGDTQYF.

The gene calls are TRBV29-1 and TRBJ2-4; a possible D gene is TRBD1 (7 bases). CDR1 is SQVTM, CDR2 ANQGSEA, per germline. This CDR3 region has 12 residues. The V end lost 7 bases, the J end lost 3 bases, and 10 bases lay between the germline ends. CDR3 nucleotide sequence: TGCAGCGCGCGGGACAGCAAAAACATTCAGTACTTC. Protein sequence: CSARDSKNIQYF.

CDR3 loop: CASSPLGTASSTDTQYF. The CDR3 coding sequence is TGTGCCAGCTCACCACTCGGGACAGCCTCTAGCACAGATACGCAGTATTTT. J is TRBJ2-3 and V is TRBV18; TRBD1 matches at 7 bases. From germline, CDR1 is KGHSH and CDR2 LQKENI. With V trimmed by 1 base and J by 0 bases, 7 bases remained unmatched. The CDR3 spans 17 residues. Based on the CDR3 plus reference TRBV18 and TRBJ2-3, the full variable domain is NAGVMQNPRHLVRRRGQEARLRCSPMKGHSHVYWYRQLPEEGLKFMVYLQKENIIDESGMPKERFSAEFPKEGPSILRIQQVVRGDSAAYFCASSPLGTASSTDTQYFGPGTRLTVL.

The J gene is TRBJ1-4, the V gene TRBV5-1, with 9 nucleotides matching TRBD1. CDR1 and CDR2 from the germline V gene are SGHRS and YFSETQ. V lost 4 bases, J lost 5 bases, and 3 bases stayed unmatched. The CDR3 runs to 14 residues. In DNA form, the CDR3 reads TGCGCCAGCAGCCCGGGACAGGGAAATGAAAAACTGTTTTTT. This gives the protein CASSPGQGNEKLFF.

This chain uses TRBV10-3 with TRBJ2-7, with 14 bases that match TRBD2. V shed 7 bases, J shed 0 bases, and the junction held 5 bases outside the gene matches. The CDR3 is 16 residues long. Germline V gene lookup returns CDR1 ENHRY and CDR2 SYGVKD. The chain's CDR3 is CAITGGTSGSSYEQYF. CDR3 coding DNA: TGTGCCATCACCGGAGGGACTAGCGGGAGCTCCTACGAGCAGTACTTC.

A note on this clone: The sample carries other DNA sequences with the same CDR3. The CDR3 sequence is CASSYSRSSYNSPLHF. CDR3 nucleotides: TGTGCCAGCAGTTACTCGAGGAGCTCCTATAATTCACCCCTCCACTTT. The V and J genes are TRBV6-5 and TRBJ1-6; D ambiguous. The ends were cut back, 0 bases at V and 0 bases at J, with 6 bases in the middle. CDR3 length: 16 amino acids. CDR1 is MNHEY and CDR2 is SVGAGI in the germline V gene.

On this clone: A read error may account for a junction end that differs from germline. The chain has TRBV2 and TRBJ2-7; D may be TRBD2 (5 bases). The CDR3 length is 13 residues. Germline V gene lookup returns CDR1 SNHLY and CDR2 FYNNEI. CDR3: CASSGLAERTSPF. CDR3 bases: TGTGCCAGCAGTGGGCTAGCCGAGCGAACATCCCCCTTC.

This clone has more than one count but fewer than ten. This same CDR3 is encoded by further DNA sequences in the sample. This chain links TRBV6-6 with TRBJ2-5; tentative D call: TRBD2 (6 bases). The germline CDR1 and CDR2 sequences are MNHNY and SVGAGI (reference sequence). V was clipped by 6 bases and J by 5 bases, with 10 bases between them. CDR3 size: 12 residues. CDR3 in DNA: TGTGCCAGCAGCCGGGACTCTGAGACCCAGTACTTC. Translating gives CASSRDSETQYF.

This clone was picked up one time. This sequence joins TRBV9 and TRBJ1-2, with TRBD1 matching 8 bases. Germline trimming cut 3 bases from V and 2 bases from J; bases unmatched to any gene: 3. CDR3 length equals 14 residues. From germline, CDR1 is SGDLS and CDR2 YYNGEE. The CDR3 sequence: CASSGRQGNYGYTF. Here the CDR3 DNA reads TGTGCCAGCAGCGGCCGACAGGGGAACTATGGCTACACCTTC.

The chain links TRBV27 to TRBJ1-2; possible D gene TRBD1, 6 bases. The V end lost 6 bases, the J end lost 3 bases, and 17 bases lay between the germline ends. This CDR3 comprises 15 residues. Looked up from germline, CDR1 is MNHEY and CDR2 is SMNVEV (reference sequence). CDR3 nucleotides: TGTGCCAGCAGCGGGCCAGGGGCCGCCTACTATGGCTACACCTTC. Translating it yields CASSGPGAAYYGYTF.

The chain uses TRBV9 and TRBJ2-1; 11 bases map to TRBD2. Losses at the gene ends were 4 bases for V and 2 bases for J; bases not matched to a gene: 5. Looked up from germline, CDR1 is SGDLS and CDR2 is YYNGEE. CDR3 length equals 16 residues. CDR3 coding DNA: TGTGCCAGCAGCTCGCTGACTAGCGGGACCTACAATGAGCAGTTCTTC. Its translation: CASSSLTSGTYNEQFF.

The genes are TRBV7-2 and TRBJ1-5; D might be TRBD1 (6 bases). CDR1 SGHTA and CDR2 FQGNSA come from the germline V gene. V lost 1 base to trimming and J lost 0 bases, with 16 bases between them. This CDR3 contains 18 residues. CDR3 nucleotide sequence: TGTGCCAGCAGCTTAGTGGGGGGGGCAGGAGATAGCAATCAGCCCCAGCATTTT. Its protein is CASSLVGGAGDSNQPQHF.

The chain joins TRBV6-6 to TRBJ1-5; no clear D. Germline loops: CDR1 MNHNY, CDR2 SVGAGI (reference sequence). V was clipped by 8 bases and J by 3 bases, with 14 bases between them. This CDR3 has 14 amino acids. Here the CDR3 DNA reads TGTGCCAGCGAGACACCCTCCCTCAATCAGCCCCAGCATTTT. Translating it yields CASETPSLNQPQHF.

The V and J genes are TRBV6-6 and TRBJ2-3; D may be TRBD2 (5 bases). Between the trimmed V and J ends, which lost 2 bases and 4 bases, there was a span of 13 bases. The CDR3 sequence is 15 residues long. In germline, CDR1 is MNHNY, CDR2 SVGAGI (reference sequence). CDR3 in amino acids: CASSYAGSRSDTQYF. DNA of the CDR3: TGTGCCAGCAGTTACGCGGGTTCTCGTTCAGATACGCAGTATTTT.

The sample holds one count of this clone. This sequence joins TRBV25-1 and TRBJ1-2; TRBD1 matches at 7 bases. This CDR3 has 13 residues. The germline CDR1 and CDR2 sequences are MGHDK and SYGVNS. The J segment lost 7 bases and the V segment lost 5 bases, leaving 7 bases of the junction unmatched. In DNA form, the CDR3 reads TGTGCCAGCAGTAATCCAGGGGGTAGTGGCTACACCTTC. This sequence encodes CASSNPGGSGYTF.

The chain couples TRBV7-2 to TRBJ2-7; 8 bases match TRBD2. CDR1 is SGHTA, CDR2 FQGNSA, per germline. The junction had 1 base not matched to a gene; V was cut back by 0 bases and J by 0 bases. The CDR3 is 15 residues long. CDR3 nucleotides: TGTGCCAGCAGCTTAGCTAGCGGGGCCTCCTACGAGCAGTACTTC. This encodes CASSLASGASYEQYF.

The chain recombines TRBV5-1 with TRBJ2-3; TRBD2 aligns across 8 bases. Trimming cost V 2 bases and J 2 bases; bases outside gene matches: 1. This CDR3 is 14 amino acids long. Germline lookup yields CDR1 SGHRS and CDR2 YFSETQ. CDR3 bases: TGCGCCAGCAGCTTAGCGGGGGTCACAGATACGCAGTATTTT. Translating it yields CASSLAGVTDTQYF.

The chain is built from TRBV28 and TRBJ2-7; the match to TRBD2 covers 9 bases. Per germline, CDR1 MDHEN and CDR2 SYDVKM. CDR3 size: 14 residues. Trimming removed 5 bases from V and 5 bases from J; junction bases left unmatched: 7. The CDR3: CASSGAGGPDEQYF. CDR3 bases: TGTGCCAGCAGTGGGGCGGGAGGGCCGGACGAGCAGTACTTC. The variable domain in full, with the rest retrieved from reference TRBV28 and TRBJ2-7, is DVKVTQSSRYLVKRTGEKVFLECVQDMDHENMFWYRQDPGLGLRLIYFSYDVKMKEKGDIPEGYSVSREKKERFSLILESASTNQTSMYLCASSGAGGPDEQYFGPGTRLTVT.

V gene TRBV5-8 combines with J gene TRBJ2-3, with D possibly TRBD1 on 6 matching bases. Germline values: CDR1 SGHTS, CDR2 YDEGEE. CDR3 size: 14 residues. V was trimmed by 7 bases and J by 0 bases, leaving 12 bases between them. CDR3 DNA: TGTGCCAGCTGGACAGATACAAGCACAGATACGCAGTATTTT. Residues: CASWTDTSTDTQYF.

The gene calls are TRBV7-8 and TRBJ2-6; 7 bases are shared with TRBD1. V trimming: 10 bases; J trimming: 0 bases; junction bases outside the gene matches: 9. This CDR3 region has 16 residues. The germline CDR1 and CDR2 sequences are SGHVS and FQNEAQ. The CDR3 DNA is TGTGCCACCTCGACAGGGAGCGCCTCTGGGGCCAACGTCCTGACTTTC. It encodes CATSTGSASGANVLTF.

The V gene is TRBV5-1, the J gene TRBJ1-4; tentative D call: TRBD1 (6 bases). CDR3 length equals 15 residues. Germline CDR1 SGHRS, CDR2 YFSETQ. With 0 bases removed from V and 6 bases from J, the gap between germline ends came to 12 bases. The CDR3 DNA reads TGCGCCAGCAGCTTGGCTCGGACAGTGGATGAAAAACTGTTTTTT. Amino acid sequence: CASSLARTVDEKLFF. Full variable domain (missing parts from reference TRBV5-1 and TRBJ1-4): KAGVTQTPRYLIKTRGQQVTLSCSPISGHRSVSWYQQTPGQGLQFLFEYFSETQRNKGNFPGRFSGRQFSNSRSEMNVSTLELGDSALYLCASSLARTVDEKLFFGSGTQLSVL.

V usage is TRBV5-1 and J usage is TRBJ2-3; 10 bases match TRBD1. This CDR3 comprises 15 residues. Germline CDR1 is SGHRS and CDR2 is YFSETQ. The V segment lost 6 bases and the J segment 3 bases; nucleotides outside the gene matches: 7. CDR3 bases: TGCGCCAGCAAGTTCAGGGACAGGGGAACAGATACGCAGTATTTT. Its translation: CASKFRDRGTDTQYF. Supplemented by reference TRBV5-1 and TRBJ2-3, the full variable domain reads KAGVTQTPRYLIKTRGQQVTLSCSPISGHRSVSWYQQTPGQGLQFLFEYFSETQRNKGNFPGRFSGRQFSNSRSEMNVSTLELGDSALYLCASKFRDRGTDTQYFGPGTRLTVL.

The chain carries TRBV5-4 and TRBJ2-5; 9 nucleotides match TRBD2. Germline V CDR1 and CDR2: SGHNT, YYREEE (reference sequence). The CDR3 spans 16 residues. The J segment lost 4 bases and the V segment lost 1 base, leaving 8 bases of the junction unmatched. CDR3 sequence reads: CASSLSGGRARETQYF. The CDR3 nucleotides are TGTGCCAGCAGCTTGTCTGGCGGGAGGGCCAGAGAGACCCAGTACTTC.

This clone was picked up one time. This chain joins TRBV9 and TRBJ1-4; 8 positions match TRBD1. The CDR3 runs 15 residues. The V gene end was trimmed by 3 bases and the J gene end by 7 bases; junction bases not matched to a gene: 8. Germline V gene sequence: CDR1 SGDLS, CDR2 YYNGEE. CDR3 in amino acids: CASSGTGGQGEKLFF. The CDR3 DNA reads TGTGCCAGCAGCGGCACAGGGGGGCAAGGTGAAAAACTGTTTTTT. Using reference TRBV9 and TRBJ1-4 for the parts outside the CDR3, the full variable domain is DSGVTQTPKHLITATGQRVTLRCSPRSGDLSVYWYQQSLDQGLQFLIQYYNGEERAKGNILERFSAQQFPDLHSELNLSSLELGDSALYFCASSGTGGQGEKLFFGSGTQLSVL.